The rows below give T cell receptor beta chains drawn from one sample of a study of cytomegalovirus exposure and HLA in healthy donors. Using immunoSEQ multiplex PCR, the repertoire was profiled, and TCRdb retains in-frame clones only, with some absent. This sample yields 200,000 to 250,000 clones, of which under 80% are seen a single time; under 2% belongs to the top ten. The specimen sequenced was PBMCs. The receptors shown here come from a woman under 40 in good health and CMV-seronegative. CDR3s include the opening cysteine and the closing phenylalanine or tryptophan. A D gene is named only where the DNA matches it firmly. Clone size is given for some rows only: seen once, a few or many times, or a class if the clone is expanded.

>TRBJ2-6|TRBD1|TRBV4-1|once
CASSPHPGQGRGANVLTF
TGCGCCAGCAGCCCCCACCCGGGACAGGGGAGGGGGGCCAACGTCCTGACTTTC
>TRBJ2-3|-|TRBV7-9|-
CASSPAGSSTDTQYF
TGTGCCAGCAGTCCGGCGGGGTCTAGCACAGATACGCAGTATTTT
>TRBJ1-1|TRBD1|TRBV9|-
CASSVAGTGSIEAFF
TGTGCCAGCAGCGTAGCAGGGACAGGGTCGATCGAAGCTTTCTTT
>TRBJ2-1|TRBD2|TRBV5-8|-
CASSLESGTRRGGEQFF
TGTGCCAGCAGCTTGGAGAGTGGGACTAGGAGGGGGGGTGAGCAGTTCTTC
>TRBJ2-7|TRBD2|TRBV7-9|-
CASSPEREGSAYERYF
TGTGCCAGCAGCCCAGAGAGGGAGGGTAGCGCCTACGAGCGGTACTTC
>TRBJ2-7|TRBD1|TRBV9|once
CASSAPTGGHEQYF
TGTGCCAGCAGCGCCCCGACAGGGGGCCACGAGCAGTACTTC
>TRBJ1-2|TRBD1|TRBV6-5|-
CASSEAGGHFGYTF
TGTGCCAGCAGTGAGGCAGGGGGCCACTTTGGCTACACCTTC
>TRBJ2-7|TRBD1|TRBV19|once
CVSSIWLGGQGDNEQYF
TGTGTCAGTAGTATCTGGTTGGGAGGACAGGGTGACAACGAGCAGTACTTC
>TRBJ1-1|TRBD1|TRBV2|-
CASTIGQGLATFF
TGTGCCAGCACCATTGGACAGGGACTCGCAACTTTCTTT
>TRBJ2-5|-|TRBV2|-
CASSLLAETQYF
TGTGCCAGCAGCCTTCTTGCGGAGACCCAGTACTTC
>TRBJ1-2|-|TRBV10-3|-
CAITQDSPLYGYTF
TGTGCCATCACTCAGGACAGTCCCCTCTATGGCTACACCTTC
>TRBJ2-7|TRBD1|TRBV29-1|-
CSVEGGQGNYEQYF
TGCAGCGTTGAAGGGGGACAGGGAAACTACGAGCAGTACTTC
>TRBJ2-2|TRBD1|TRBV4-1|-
CASSPRTGSNTGELFF
TGCGCCAGCAGCCCCCGGACAGGGTCGAACACCGGGGAGCTGTTTTTT
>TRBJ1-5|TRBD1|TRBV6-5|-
CASSRTGKQPQHF
TGTGCCAGCAGTCGGACAGGGAAACAGCCCCAGCATTTT
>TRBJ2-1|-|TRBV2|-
CASSEGFGGPNEQFF
TGTGCCAGCAGTGAAGGGTTCGGGGGGCCAAATGAGCAGTTCTTC
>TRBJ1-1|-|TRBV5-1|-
CASSLATGIEAFF
TGCGCCAGCAGCTTGGCCACAGGGATAGAAGCTTTCTTT
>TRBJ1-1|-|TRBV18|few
CASSPELPEAFF
TGTGCCAGCTCACCAGAACTCCCTGAAGCTTTCTTT
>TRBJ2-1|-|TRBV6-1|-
CASSLQEVSYNEQFF
TGTGCCAGCAGTCTGCAGGAGGTTAGCTACAATGAGCAGTTCTTC
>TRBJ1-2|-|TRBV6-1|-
CASSPYGGRGYTF
TGTGCCAGCAGCCCCTATGGCGGGAGGGGCTACACCTTC
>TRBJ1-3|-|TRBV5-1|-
CASSLDGTGSGNTIYF
TGCGCCAGCAGCTTGGATGGTACAGGCTCTGGAAACACCATATATTTT
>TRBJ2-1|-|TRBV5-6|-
CASSLGITGHEQFF
TGTGCCAGCAGCTTGGGTATAACAGGGCATGAGCAGTTCTTC
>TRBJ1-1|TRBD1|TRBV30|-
CASIKTGGTWVDTEAFF
TGTGCCTCTATAAAAACAGGGGGCACCTGGGTTGACACTGAAGCTTTCTTT
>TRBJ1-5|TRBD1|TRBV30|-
CAWGTESYSNQPQHF
TGTGCCTGGGGGACAGAGTCCTATAGCAATCAGCCCCAGCATTTT
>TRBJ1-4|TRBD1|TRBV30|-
CAWRDTTGQKLFF
TGTGCCTGGAGGGATACGACAGGGCAAAAACTGTTTTTT
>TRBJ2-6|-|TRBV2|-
CASTLFGEVSGANVLTF
TGTGCCAGCACCCTATTTGGGGAGGTCTCTGGGGCCAACGTCCTGACTTTC
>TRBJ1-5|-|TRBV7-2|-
CASSLHGDQPQHF
TGTGCCAGCAGCTTACACGGAGATCAGCCCCAGCATTTT
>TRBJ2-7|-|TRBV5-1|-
CASSFGGTSYEQYF
TGCGCCAGCAGCTTCGGCGGCACCTCCTACGAGCAGTACTTC
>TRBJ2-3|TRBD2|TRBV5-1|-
CASRPGTSGSTDTQYF
TGCGCCAGCAGACCTGGGACTAGCGGTAGCACAGATACGCAGTATTTT
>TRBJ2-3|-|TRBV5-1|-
CASRLVGLGEDTQYF
TGCGCCAGCAGACTTGTGGGCCTGGGAGAAGATACGCAGTATTTT
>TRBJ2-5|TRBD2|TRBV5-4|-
CASSPPGGGETQYF
TGTGCCAGCAGCCCCCCAGGCGGGGGAGAGACCCAGTACTTC
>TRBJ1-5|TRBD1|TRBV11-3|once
CASSLEGGQRQPQHF
TGTGCCAGCAGCTTGGAGGGGGGACAGAGACAGCCCCAGCATTTT
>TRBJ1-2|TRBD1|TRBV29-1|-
CSVGDRGDYGYTF
TGCAGCGTGGGGGACAGGGGTGACTATGGCTACACCTTC
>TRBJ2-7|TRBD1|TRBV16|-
CASSPTGTASTNSYEQYF
TGTGCCAGCAGCCCCACCGGGACAGCTAGTACCAACTCCTACGAGCAGTACTTC
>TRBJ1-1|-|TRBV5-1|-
CASSPGEGGTEAFF
TGCGCCAGCAGCCCTGGAGAGGGAGGTACTGAAGCTTTCTTT
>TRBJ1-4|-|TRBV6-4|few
CASSDHGGLFF
TGTGCCAGCAGTGACCACGGCGGCCTGTTTTTT
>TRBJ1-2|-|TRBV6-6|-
CASSYRGLANYGYTF
TGTGCCAGCAGTTACAGGGGTTTGGCTAACTATGGCTACACCTTC
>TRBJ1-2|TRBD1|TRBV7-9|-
CSSSLDSPQGGVGYTF
TGTTCCAGCAGCTTAGATTCCCCACAGGGGGGTGTTGGCTACACCTTC
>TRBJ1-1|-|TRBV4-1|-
CASSRQGLNTEAFF
TGCGCCAGCAGTCGTCAGGGCTTGAACACTGAAGCTTTCTTT
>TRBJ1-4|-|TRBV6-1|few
CASSARQAGDEKLFF
TGTGCCAGCAGTGCTAGACAGGCGGGGGATGAAAAACTGTTTTTT
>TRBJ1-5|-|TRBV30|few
CAWGVGGDQPQHF
TGTGCCTGGGGCGTAGGGGGAGATCAGCCCCAGCATTTT
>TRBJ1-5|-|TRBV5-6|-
CASSPGGIGNQPQHF
TGTGCCAGCAGCCCTGGAGGGATCGGCAATCAGCCCCAGCATTTT
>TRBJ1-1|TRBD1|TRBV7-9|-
CSSSWGQGGTEAFF
TGTTCCAGCAGCTGGGGACAGGGGGGAACTGAAGCTTTCTTT
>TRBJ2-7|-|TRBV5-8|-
CASSLGRVQDEQYF
TGTGCCAGCAGCTTGGGCAGGGTTCAAGACGAGCAGTACTTC
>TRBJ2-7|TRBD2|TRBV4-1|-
CASSLGLAVSYEQYF
TGCGCCAGCAGCCTAGGACTAGCGGTAAGCTACGAGCAGTACTTC
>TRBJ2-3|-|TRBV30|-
CAWSITDTQYF
TGTGCCTGGAGTATAACAGATACGCAGTATTTT
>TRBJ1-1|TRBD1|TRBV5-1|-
CASSLTGVNTEAFF
TGCGCCAGCAGCCTGACAGGGGTTAACACTGAAGCTTTCTTT
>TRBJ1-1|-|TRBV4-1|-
CASRQPGRDTEAFF
TGCGCCAGCAGGCAGCCCGGTCGGGACACTGAAGCTTTCTTT
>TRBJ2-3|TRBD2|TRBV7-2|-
CASSLAVPSGRNTQYF
TGTGCCAGCAGCTTAGCGGTGCCTAGCGGGAGGAATACGCAGTATTTT
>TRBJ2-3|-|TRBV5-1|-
CASSLETTVATDTQYF
TGCGCCAGCAGCTTGGAGACCACAGTGGCGACAGATACGCAGTATTTT
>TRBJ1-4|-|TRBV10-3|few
CAIQGSVGEKLFF
TGTGCCATTCAGGGGAGTGTAGGGGAAAAACTGTTTTTT
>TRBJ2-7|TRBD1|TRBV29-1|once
CSARDSSYEQYF
TGCAGCGCCAGGGACAGCAGCTACGAGCAGTACTTC
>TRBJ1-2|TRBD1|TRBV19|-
CATFSPTGGLPRGGYTF
TGTGCCACCTTTTCACCGACAGGGGGCCTCCCAAGGGGCGGCTACACCTTC
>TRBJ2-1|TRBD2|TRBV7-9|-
CSSSSTGTSGYNEQFF
TGTTCCAGCAGCTCCACCGGGACTAGCGGTTACAATGAGCAGTTCTTC
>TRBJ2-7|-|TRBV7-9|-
CSSSLASGVVHEQYF
TGTTCCAGCAGCTTAGCCTCAGGGGTTGTCCACGAGCAGTACTTC
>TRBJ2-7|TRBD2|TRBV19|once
CASSTGLAGKHEQYF
TGTGCCAGTAGTACAGGACTAGCGGGGAAACACGAGCAGTACTTC
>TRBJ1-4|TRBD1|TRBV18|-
CASSNRGNEKLFF
TGTGCCAGCTCAAACAGGGGGAATGAAAAACTGTTTTTT
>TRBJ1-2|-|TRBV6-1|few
CASSEAFDRRYGYTF
TGTGCCAGCAGTGAAGCTTTCGACAGGAGATATGGCTACACCTTC
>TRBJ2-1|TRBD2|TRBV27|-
CASSPGLANEQFF
TGTGCCAGCAGTCCGGGACTAGCCAATGAGCAGTTCTTC
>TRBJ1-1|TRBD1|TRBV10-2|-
CASRSGTGGGTEAFF
TGCGCCAGCAGAAGCGGGACAGGGGGCGGCACTGAAGCTTTCTTT